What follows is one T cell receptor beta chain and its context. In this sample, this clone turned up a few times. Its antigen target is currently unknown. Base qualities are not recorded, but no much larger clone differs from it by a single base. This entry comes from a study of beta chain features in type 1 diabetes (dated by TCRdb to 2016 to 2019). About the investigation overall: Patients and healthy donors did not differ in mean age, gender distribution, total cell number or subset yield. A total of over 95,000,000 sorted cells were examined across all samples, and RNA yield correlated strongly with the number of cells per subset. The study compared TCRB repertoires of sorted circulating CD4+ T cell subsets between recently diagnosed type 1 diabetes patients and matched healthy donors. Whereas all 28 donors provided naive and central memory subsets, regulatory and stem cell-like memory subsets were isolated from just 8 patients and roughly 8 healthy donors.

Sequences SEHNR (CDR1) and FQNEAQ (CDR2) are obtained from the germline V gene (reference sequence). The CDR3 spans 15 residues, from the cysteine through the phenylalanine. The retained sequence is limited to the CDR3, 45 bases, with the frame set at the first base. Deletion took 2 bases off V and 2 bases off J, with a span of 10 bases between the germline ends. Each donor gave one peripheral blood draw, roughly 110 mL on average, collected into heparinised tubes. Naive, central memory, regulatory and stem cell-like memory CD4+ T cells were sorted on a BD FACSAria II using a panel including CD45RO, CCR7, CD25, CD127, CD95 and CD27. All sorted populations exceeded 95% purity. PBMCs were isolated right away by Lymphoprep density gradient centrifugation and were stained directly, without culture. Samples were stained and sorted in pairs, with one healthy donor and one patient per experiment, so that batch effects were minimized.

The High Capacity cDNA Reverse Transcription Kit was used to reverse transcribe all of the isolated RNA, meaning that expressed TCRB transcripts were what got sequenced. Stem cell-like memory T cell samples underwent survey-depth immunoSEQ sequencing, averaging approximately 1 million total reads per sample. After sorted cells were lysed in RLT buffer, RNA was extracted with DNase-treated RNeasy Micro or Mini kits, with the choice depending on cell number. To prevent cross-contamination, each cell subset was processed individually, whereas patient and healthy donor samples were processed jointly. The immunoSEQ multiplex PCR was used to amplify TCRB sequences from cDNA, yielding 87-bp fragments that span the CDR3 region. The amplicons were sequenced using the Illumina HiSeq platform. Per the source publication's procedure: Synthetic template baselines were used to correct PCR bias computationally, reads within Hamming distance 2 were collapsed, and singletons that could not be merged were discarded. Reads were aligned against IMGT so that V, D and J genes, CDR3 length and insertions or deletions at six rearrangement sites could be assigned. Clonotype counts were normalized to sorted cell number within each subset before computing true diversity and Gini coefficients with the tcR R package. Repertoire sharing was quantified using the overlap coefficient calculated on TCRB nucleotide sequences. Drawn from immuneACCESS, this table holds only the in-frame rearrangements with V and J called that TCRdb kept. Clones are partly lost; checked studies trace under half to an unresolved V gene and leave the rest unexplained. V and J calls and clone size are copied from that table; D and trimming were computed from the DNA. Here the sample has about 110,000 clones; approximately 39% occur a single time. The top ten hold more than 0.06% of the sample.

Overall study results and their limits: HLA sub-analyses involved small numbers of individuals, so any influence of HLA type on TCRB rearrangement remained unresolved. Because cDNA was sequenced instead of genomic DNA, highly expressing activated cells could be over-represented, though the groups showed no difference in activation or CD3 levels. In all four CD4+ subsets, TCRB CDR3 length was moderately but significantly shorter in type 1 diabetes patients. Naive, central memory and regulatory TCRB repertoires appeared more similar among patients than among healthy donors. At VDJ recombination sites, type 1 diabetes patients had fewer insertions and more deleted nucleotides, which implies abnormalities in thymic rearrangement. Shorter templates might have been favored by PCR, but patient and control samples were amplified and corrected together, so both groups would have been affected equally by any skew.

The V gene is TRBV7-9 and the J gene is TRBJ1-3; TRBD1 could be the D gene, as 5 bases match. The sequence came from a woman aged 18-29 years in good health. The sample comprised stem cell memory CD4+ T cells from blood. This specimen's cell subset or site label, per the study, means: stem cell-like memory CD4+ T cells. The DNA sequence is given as TGTGCCAGCAGCTTAATCCCGACAGCTGGAAACACCATATATTTT. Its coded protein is CASSLIPTAGNTIYF.